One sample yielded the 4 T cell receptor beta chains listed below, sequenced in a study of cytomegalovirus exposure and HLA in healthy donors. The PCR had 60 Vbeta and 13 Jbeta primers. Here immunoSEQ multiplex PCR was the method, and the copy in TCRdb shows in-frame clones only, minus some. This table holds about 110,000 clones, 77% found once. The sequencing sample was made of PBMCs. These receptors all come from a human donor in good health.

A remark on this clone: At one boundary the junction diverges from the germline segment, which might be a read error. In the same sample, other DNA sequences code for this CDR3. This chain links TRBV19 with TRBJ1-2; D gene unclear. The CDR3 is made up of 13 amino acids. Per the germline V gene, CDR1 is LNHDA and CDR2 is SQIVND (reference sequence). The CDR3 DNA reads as TGTGCCAGTAGTGTTGCTACCGACTACGGCTACACCTTC. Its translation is CASSVATDYGYTF.

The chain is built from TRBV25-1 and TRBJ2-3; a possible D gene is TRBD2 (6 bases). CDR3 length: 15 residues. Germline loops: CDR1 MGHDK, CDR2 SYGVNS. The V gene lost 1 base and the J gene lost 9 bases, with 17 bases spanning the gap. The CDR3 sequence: CASSESLDYGSTQYF. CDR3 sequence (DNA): TGTGCCAGCAGTGAATCGCTGGACTACGGATCAACGCAGTATTTT.

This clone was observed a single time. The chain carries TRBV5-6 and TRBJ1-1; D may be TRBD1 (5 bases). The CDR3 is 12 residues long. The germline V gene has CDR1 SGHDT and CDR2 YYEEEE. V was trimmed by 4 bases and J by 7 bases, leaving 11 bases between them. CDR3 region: CASSRDDSEAFF. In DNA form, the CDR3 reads TGTGCCAGCAGCAGAGACGACAGTGAAGCTTTCTTT.

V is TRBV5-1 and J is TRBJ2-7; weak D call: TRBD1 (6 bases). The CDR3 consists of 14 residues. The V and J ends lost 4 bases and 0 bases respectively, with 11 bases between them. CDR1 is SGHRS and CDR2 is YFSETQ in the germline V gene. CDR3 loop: CASSLTDSSYEQYF. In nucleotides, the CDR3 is TGCGCCAGCAGCCTGACGGACAGCTCCTACGAGCAGTACTTC.